The 25 T cell receptor beta chains below all came from one sample that was sequenced in a study of CXCR3 chemokines and chemotherapy response in bladder cancer (dated by TCRdb to the early 2020s). Library construction relied on PCR. Instrument on record: Illumina HiSeq 2500. Using fastp trimming at Q25 and MiXCR clonotype assembly, TCRdb reanalyzed the public sequencing data and kept in-frame beta chains. Rows with one shared CDR3 protein collapse into an entry with the most common genes and DNA. The sample contains several thousand distinct CDR3 sequences, roughly 23% of them found a single time. 8.5% to 9% of the sample is held by the ten biggest clonotypes. Specimen collection occurred from a patient whose treatment included neoadjuvant chemotherapy. Every receptor here comes from a human donor with bladder cancer that did not respond to neoadjuvant chemotherapy.

This clonotype was seen ten or more times. V gene TRBV28 combines with J gene TRBJ1-2; D is unclear. The V end was cut by 3 bases, the J end by 3 bases, with 11 bases between. The CDR3 length is 14 residues. Germline CDR1 MDHEN, CDR2 SYDVKM. The CDR3 bases are TGTGCCAGCAGTTTGTTCGGGGAATACTATGGCTACACCTTC. Residues: CASSLFGEYYGYTF.

This clonotype is medium-sized by share. The CDR3 DNA reads as TGTGCCAGCAGCTTAGCGGGAGCCAAAAACATTCAGTACTTC. It codes for CASSLAGAKNIQYF. The chain is built from TRBV7-2 and TRBJ2-4; D gene unclear. The germline gives CDR1 SGHTA, CDR2 FQGNSA. The V end lost 0 bases, the J end lost 0 bases, and 3 bases lay between the germline ends. The CDR3 totals 14 residues. Drawing the rest from reference TRBV7-2 and TRBJ2-4, the complete variable domain is GAGVSQSPSNKVTEKGKDVELRCDPISGHTALYWYRQSLGQGLEFLIYFQGNSAPDKSGLPSDRFSAERTGGSVSTLTIQRTQQEDSAVYLCASSLAGAKNIQYFGAGTRLSVL.

A word on this clonotype: This likely stems from a read error, as it lies one base from a far larger clone. This chain links TRBV6-2 or TRBV6-3 with TRBJ2-7; TRBD2 is a possible D gene (6 bases). This CDR3 has 15 amino acids. CDR1 is MNHEY, CDR2 SVGEGT, per germline. The CDR3 DNA is TGTGCCAGCAGCCATTCCGGGACTGACTCCTACGAGCGGTACTTC. This codes for CASSHSGTDSYERYF.

The genes are TRBV15 and TRBJ1-3, with 7 bases matching TRBD1. J was trimmed by 0 bases and V by 2 bases; bases with no gene match: 7. Germline values: CDR1 LNHNV, CDR2 YYDKDF (reference sequence). This CDR3 spans 17 amino acids. The CDR3 is CATSRRSQGVSGNTIYF. The CDR3 bases are TGTGCCACCAGCAGACGGTCCCAGGGGGTCTCTGGAAACACCATATATTTT. The full variable domain, with the rest looked up from reference TRBV15 and TRBJ1-3, is DAMVIQNPRYQVTQFGKPVTLSCSQTLNHNVMYWYQQKSSQAPKLLFHYYDKDFNNEADTPDNFQSRRPNTSFCFLDIRSPGLGDTAMYLCATSRRSQGVSGNTIYFGEGSWLTVV.

This clonotype turned up a few times. V gene TRBV20-1 combines with J gene TRBJ1-1; D gene uncertain. Germline CDR1 is DFQATT and CDR2 is SNEGSKA (reference sequence). This CDR3 is built from 15 residues. Trimming took 6 bases from V and 4 from J, leaving 21 bases between them. The DNA for the CDR3 is TGCAGTGCGAACGGGATAGGCGGGTTGGCCACTGAAGCTTTCTTT. Protein: CSANGIGGLATEAFF.

In this sample, this clonotype turned up many times. The rearrangement links TRBV28 to TRBJ2-7; 11 positions match TRBD1. The CDR3 is made up of 13 amino acids. CDR1 is MDHEN and CDR2 is SYDVKM in the germline V gene. The V and J ends lost 6 bases and 5 bases, in that order; junction bases with no gene match: 3. CDR3: CASSSGQGDEQYF. The CDR3, as DNA: TGTGCCAGCAGCTCGGGACAGGGGGACGAGCAGTACTTC.

Note on this clonotype: With only one base between it and a far larger clone, this is likely a read error. The chain is built from TRBV13 and TRBJ2-7; no reliable D call. Germline V lookup: CDR1 PRHDT, CDR2 FYEKMQ (reference sequence). The CDR3 has 13 residues. V lost 9 bases and J lost 7, with 19 bases in between. The CDR3 DNA follows: TGTGCCAGTATTGCCCGCTCCTACAATGAGCAGTACTTC. Its translation is CASIARSYNEQYF.

By share of the sample, this clonotype is medium-sized. V and J are TRBV6-5 and TRBJ1-2; the D is unclear. Germline values: CDR1 MNHEY, CDR2 SVGAGI. The CDR3 totals 14 residues. V was shortened by 5 bases and J by 3 bases, with 13 bases between the two germline ends. The CDR3: CASSGVKEDYGYTF. In DNA form, the CDR3 reads TGTGCCAGCAGTGGTGTCAAGGAGGACTATGGCTACACCTTC.

The chain joins TRBV11-2 to TRBJ2-2, with D hard to call. Germline V CDR1 and CDR2: SGHAT, FQNNGV. This CDR3 is 13 amino acids long. V was trimmed by 2 bases and J by 5 bases, leaving 6 bases between them. In nucleotides, the CDR3 is TGTGCCAGCAGCTTACAAGGGACCGGGGAGCTGTTTTTT. Translating gives CASSLQGTGELFF. Full variable domain (outside the CDR3, taken from reference TRBV11-2 and TRBJ2-2): EAGVAQSPRYKIIEKRQSVAFWCNPISGHATLYWYQQILGQGPKLLIQFQNNGVVDDSQLPKDRFSAERLKGVDSTLKIQPAKLEDSAVYLCASSLQGTGELFFGEGSRLTVL.

By sample share, this clonotype is medium-sized. V and J are TRBV18 and TRBJ1-3; 10 positions match TRBD1. V gave up 8 bases and J gave up 4 bases; unmatched junction bases: 14. CDR1 is KGHSH, CDR2 LQKENI, per germline. There are 17 residues in the CDR3. This CDR3 is CASSPGQGNTGGNTIYF. Here the CDR3 DNA reads TGTGCCAGCAGCCCGGGACAGGGGAACACAGGCGGAAACACCATATATTTT.

In its sample, this clonotype was seen once. With a much larger clone just one base away, this may be a read error. The genes are TRBV4-1 and TRBJ2-7, with 9 bases matching TRBD2. The CDR3 is 14 residues long. V shed 2 bases, J shed 9 bases, and the junction held 8 bases outside the gene matches. Germline-derived CDR1 and CDR2 are MGHRA and YSYEKL. The CDR3 DNA reads as TGCGCCAGCAGCCAACGCGGCGGGGGGGCCTGGCAGTACTTC. Translating it yields CASSQRGGGAWQYF.

This clonotype was observed at least ten times. The gene calls are TRBV6-2 or TRBV6-3 and TRBJ1-1, with unresolved D. CDR1 and CDR2 from the germline V gene are MNHEY and SVGEGT. CDR3 length equals 14 residues. The V and J ends lost 2 bases and 7 bases respectively, with 14 bases between them. The CDR3 loop is CASSYGPQWVEAFF. The CDR3 DNA reads as TGTGCCAGCAGTTACGGTCCACAGTGGGTTGAAGCTTTCTTT.

This clonotype was detected ten times or more. This chain connects TRBV20-1 to TRBJ2-5; no definite D call. This CDR3 spans 13 amino acids. The ends were cut back, 6 bases at V and 4 bases at J, with 15 bases in the middle. Germline V gene sequence: CDR1 DFQATT, CDR2 SNEGSKA (reference sequence). The CDR3 protein is CSASDPNVETQYF. Written as DNA, the CDR3 is TGCAGTGCCTCGGACCCCAACGTAGAGACCCAGTACTTC.

By frequency in the sample, this clonotype is medium-sized (0.01 to 0.1%). The gene calls are TRBV6-5 and TRBJ2-2; 7 bases are a match to TRBD1. Germline assignment: CDR1 MNHEY and CDR2 SVGAGI. Germline trimming cut 5 bases from V and 6 bases from J; bases unmatched to any gene: 9. This CDR3 is 15 amino acids long. CDR3 in amino acids: CASSPGRGLAGELFF. In nucleotides, the CDR3 is TGTGCCAGCAGTCCTGGCAGGGGGTTGGCCGGGGAGCTGTTTTTT.

This clonotype was observed many times. The chain has TRBV20-1 and TRBJ2-3, with D possibly called TRBD1 or TRBD2 (5 bases each). Trimming shortened V by 2 bases and J by 12 bases, and 12 bases separated the two germline ends. The length of the CDR3 is 11 residues. CDR1 is DFQATT, CDR2 SNEGSKA, per germline (reference sequence). DNA for the CDR3: TGCAGTGCTAGAAAAACGGGGACCCAGTATTTT. Its protein is CSARKTGTQYF.

This clonotype is medium-sized within its sample. CDR3 coding DNA: TGTGCCAGCAGCGTAGAGGGGGCCTATAATTCACCCCTCCACTTT. It specifies CASSVEGAYNSPLHF. V and J are TRBV9 and TRBJ1-6; a weak D match, TRBD1 (6 bases). CDR3 size: 15 residues. Trimming took 0 bases from V and 2 from J, leaving 6 bases between them. The germline V gene has CDR1 SGDLS and CDR2 YYNGEE.

This clonotype was seen ten or more times. The chain has TRBV25-1 and TRBJ2-4, with 7 bases aligning to TRBD2. The V and J ends lost 2 bases and 8 bases, in that order; junction bases with no gene match: 6. Germline V gives CDR1 MGHDK, CDR2 SYGVNS. The CDR3 is 14 amino acids. In DNA form, the CDR3 reads TGTGCCAGCAGTGAAGTTGGCCGGGGGGACATTCAGTACTTC. It is translated as CASSEVGRGDIQYF.

This clonotype is medium-sized (0.01 to 0.1%) in the sample. The chain has TRBV19 and TRBJ1-1; D ambiguous. The V gene's germline CDR1 is LNHDA and CDR2 SQIVND (reference sequence). V was pared by 4 bases and J by 2 bases, with 11 bases between. This CDR3 region has 14 residues. CDR3 sequence (DNA): TGTGCCAGTAGTAAGAGGGCAGGAAACACTGAAGCTTTCTTT. Translation: CASSKRAGNTEAFF.

A few counts support this clonotype. This rearrangement joins TRBV11-3 to TRBJ2-5, with no clear D. The CDR3 extends over 13 amino acids. Trimming pared 1 base from V and 3 bases from J, leaving 6 bases between. Germline V gene sequence: CDR1 SGHNT, CDR2 YENEEA. The CDR3 nucleotides are TGTGCCAGCAGCTTAGTGAGCAAAGAGACCCAGTACTTC. Protein product: CASSLVSKETQYF.

This clonotype was seen at least ten times. This chain links TRBV7-2 with TRBJ1-6, with TRBD1 identical over 9 bases. This CDR3 is built from 17 residues. The V gene end was trimmed by 5 bases and the J gene end by 10 bases; junction bases not matched to a gene: 15. Germline CDR1 and CDR2: SGHTA and FQGNSA. CDR3 sequence reads: CASSREGTGNAPSPLHF. The CDR3 DNA sequence: TGTGCCAGCAGCCGAGAGGGGACAGGGAACGCCCCATCACCCCTCCACTTT.

This clonotype was seen at least ten times. The V and J genes are TRBV20-1 and TRBJ1-1; D not resolved. The CDR3 is 11 residues long. V gave up 0 bases and J gave up 7 bases, with 6 bases separating them. The germline gives CDR1 DFQATT, CDR2 SNEGSKA (reference sequence). As DNA, the CDR3 is TGCAGTGCTAGAGACCACCGTGAAGCTTTCTTT. It is translated as CSARDHREAFF.

This clonotype was counted at least ten times. The J gene is TRBJ1-1, the V gene TRBV10-2; D not resolved. V was clipped by 4 bases and J by 8 bases, with 8 bases between them. This CDR3 is built from 11 residues. Per the germline V gene, CDR1 is WSHSY and CDR2 is SAAADI. The CDR3 coding sequence is TGCGCCAGCAGTGCCAGGTTCGAAGCTTTCTTT. Protein: CASSARFEAFF.

This clonotype was seen only a few times. The chain carries TRBV2 and TRBJ1-2; 8 bases line up with TRBD1. The CDR3 contains 14 residues. With 6 bases clipped from V and 5 bases from J, the junction kept 8 bases outside the gene matches. Germline V gene sequence: CDR1 SNHLY, CDR2 FYNNEI. Here the CDR3 DNA reads TGTGCCAGCAGAGCCCAGACAGGGGATTATGGCTACACCTTC. Translation: CASRAQTGDYGYTF.

At least ten counts were recorded for this clonotype. The V gene is TRBV29-1, the J gene TRBJ2-5, with 7 positions matching TRBD1. V lost 3 bases and J lost 5; bases outside the gene matches: 9. Per the germline V gene, CDR1 is SQVTM and CDR2 is ANQGSEA. CDR3 length: 14 residues. CDR3 sequence: CSVDVNRGRETQYF. CDR3 in DNA: TGCAGCGTTGATGTGAACAGGGGCCGGGAGACCCAGTACTTC. Looking up the rest from reference TRBV29-1 and TRBJ2-5 gives the full variable domain: SAVISQKPSRDICQRGTSLTIQCQVDSQVTMMFWYRQQPGQSLTLIATANQGSEATYESGFVIDKFPISRPNLTFSTLTVSNMSPEDSSIYLCSVDVNRGRETQYFGPGTRLLVL.

The table lists this clonotype with many counts. V usage is TRBV6-2 or TRBV6-3 and J usage is TRBJ2-7, with TRBD2 as a possible D gene (6 bases). The CDR3 runs to 15 residues. Trimming left V 2 bases short and J 2 bases short, with 13 bases between. Germline V gene sequence: CDR1 MNHEY, CDR2 SVGEGT. The CDR3 DNA reads TGTGCCAGCAGTTACGGGGAGGTCCTCGCCTACGAGCAGTACTTC. It codes for CASSYGEVLAYEQYF.